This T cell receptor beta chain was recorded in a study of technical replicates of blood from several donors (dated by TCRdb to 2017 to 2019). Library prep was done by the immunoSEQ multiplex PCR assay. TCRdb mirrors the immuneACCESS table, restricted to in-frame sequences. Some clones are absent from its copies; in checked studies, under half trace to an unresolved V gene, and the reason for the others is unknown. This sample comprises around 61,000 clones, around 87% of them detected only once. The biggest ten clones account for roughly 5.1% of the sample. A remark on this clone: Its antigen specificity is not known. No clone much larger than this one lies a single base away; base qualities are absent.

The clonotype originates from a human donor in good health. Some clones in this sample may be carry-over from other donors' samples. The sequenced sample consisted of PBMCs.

The DNA is as follows: TGCGCCAGCAGCCCCACCGGGACAGGGCTTAAGACCCAGTACTTC. Translation gives CASSPTGTGLKTQYF. In this chain, TRBV5-1 is recombined with TRBJ2-5; TRBD1 fits 9 bases in the junction. The CDR3 has 15 amino acids, counting the end cysteine and phenylalanine. Only the CDR3 DNA stays, 45 bases, in frame from base 1. The germline V gene encodes CDR1 SGHRS and CDR2 YFSETQ. V trim: 4 bases; J trim: 6 bases; unmatched bases: 10.